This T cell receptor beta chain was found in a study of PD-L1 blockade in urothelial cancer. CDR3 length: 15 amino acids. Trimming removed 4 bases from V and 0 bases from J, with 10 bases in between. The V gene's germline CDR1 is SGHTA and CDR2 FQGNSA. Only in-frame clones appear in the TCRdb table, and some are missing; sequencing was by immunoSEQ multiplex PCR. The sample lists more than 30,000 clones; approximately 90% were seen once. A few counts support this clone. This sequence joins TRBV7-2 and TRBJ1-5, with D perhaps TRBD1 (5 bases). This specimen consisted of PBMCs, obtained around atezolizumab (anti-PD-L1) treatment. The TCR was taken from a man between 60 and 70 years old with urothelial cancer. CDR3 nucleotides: TGTGCCAGCAGCTCAGGGCGAGCTAGCAATCAGCCCCAGCATTTT. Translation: CASSSGRASNQPQHF.